This TCR beta chain was sequenced during a study of T-cell memory formation after mild COVID-19. Study context: TCR clusters were mostly donor specific. Notes on the study in general: Cross-reactive memory appears to have joined, as suggested by some responding clones showing up in pre-infection memory. Day 15 to 85 contractors were CD4/CD8 balanced; later expanders leaned CD4+. SARS-CoV-2 specificity was not confirmed for second-wave clones peaking on day 37.

J gave up 4 bases and V 7 bases, and 4 bases lay outside the gene matches. CDR3 length equals 13 residues. To note about this clonotype: Its antigen remains unknown.

Each CDR3 protein is one row after TCRdb ran MiXCR on the 5' RACE reads. The table includes some 150,000 distinct CDR3 sequences, almost 25% detected once. J is TRBJ1-1 and V is TRBV12-3 or TRBV12-4; 9 bases line up with TRBD1. The sequenced sample was PBMCs or a T cell subset sorted from them (not recorded which). This clonotype was obtained from an adult woman who had mild COVID-19 (a few samples of this study predate the infection). Cell type and time point are not known. The CDR3 loop is CASTQTGGTEAFF. Written as DNA, the CDR3 is TGTGCCAGCACTCAGACAGGGGGCACTGAAGCTTTCTTT.